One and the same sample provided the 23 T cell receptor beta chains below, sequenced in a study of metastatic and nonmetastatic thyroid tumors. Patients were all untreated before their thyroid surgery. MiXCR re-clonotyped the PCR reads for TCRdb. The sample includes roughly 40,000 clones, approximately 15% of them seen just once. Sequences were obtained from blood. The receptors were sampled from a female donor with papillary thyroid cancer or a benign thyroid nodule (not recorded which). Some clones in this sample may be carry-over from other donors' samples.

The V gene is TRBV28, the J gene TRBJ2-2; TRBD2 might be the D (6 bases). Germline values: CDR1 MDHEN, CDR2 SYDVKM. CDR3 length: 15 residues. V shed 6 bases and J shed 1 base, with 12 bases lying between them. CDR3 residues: CASRARDLNTGELFF. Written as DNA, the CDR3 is TGTGCCAGCAGGGCTCGGGACTTGAACACCGGGGAGCTGTTTTTT.

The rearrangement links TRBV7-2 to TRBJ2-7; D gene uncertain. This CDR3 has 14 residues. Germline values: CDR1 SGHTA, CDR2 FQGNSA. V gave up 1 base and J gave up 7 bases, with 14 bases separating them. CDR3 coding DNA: TGTGCCAGCAGCTTAGGGCTAGGCGGCGTGGAGCAGTACTTC. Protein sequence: CASSLGLGGVEQYF.

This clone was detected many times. The DNA of the CDR3 is TGTGCCAGCAGCGGTGGGAAATGGGGGGCACGTGGGAACACTGAAGCTTTCTTT. Encoded protein: CASSGGKWGARGNTEAFF. The J gene is TRBJ1-1, the V gene TRBV9, with D possibly TRBD1 on 6 matching bases. This CDR3 region has 18 residues. Per germline, CDR1 SGDLS and CDR2 YYNGEE. The V gene lost 3 bases and the J gene lost 1 base, with 22 bases spanning the gap. The full variable domain, its missing parts supplied by reference TRBV9 and TRBJ1-1, is DSGVTQTPKHLITATGQRVTLRCSPRSGDLSVYWYQQSLDQGLQFLIQYYNGEERAKGNILERFSAQQFPDLHSELNLSSLELGDSALYFCASSGGKWGARGNTEAFFGQGTRLTVV.

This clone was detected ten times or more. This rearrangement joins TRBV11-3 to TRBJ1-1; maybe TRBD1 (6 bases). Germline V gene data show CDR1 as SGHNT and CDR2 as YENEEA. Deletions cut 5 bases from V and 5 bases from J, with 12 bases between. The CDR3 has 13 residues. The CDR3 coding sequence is TGTGCCAGCAGCCCAGGACAGAGAACTGAAGCTTTCTTT. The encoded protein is CASSPGQRTEAFF.

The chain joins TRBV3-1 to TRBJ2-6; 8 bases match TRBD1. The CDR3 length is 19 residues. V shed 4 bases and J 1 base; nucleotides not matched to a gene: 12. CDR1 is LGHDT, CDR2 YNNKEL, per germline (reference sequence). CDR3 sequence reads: CASSPLPSGGYSGANVLTF. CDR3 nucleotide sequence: TGTGCCAGCAGCCCCCTCCCATCAGGGGGCTATTCTGGGGCCAACGTCCTGACTTTC.

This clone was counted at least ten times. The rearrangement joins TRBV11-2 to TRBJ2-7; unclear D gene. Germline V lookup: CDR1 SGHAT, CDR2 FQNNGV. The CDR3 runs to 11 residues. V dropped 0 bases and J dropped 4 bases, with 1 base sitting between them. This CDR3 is CASSLDYEQYF. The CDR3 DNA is TGTGCCAGCAGCTTAGATTACGAGCAGTACTTC. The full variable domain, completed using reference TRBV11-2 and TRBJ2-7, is EAGVAQSPRYKIIEKRQSVAFWCNPISGHATLYWYQQILGQGPKLLIQFQNNGVVDDSQLPKDRFSAERLKGVDSTLKIQPAKLEDSAVYLCASSLDYEQYFGPGTRLTVT.

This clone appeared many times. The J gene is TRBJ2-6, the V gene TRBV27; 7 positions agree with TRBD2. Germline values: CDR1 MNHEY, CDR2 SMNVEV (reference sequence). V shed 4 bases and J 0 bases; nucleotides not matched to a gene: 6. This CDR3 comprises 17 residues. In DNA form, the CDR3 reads TGTGCCAGCAGTTCCCTAGCGGCTAGCTCTGGGGCCAACGTCCTGACTTTC. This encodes CASSSLAASSGANVLTF.

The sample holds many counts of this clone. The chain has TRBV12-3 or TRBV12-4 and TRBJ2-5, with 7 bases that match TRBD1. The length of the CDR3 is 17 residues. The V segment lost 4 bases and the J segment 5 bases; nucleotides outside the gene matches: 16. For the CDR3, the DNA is TGTGCCAGCAGTTCCCCCCGGGTATGGACAGGAGCCGAGACCCAGTACTTC. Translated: CASSSPRVWTGAETQYF.

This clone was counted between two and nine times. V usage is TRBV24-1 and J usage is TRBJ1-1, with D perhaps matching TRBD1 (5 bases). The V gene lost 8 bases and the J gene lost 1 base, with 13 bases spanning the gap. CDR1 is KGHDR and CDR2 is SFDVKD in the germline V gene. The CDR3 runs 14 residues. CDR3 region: CATKQQAPNTEAFF. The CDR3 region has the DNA TGTGCCACCAAACAACAGGCACCGAACACTGAAGCTTTCTTT.

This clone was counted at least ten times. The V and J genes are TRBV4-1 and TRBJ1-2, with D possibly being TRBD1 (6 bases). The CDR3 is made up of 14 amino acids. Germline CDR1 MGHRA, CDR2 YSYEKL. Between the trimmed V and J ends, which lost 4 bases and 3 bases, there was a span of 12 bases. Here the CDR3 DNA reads TGCGCCAGCAGCCCGGCGGGACAATACTATGGCTACACCTTC. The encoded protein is CASSPAGQYYGYTF.

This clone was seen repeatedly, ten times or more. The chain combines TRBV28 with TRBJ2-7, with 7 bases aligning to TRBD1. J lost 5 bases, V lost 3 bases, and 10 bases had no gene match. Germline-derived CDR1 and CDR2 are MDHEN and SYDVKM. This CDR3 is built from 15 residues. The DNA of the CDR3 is TGTGCCAGCAGTTTGGGGTTAACAGGGGTGGACGAGCAGTACTTC. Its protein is CASSLGLTGVDEQYF.

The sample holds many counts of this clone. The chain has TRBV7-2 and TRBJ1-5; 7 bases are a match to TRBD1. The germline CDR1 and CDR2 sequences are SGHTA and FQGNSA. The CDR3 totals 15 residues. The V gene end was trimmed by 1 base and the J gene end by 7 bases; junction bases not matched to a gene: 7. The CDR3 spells CASSLVRDRLQPQHF. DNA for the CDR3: TGTGCCAGCAGCTTAGTAAGGGACAGACTCCAGCCCCAGCATTTT.

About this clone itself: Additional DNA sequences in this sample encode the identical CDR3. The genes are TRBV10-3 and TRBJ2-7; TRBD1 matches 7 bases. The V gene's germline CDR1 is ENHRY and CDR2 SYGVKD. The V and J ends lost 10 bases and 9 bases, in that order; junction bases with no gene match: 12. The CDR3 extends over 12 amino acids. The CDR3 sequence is CASGDSLSVQYF. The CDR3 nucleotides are TGTGCCAGTGGGGACAGCCTCTCCGTGCAGTACTTC.

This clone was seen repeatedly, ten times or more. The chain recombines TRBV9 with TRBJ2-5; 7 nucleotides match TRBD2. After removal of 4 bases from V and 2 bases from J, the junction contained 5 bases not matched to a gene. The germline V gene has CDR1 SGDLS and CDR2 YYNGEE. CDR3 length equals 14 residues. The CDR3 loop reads CASSIGRGQETQYF. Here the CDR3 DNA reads TGTGCCAGCAGCATTGGGAGGGGTCAAGAGACCCAGTACTTC.

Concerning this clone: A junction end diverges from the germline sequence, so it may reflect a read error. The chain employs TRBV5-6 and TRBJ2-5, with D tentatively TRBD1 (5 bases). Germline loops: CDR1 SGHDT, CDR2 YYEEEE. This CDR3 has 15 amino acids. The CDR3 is CASSLVMAGQDTQYF. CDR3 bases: TGTGCCAGCAGCTTAGTCATGGCAGGACAAGATACCCAGTACTTC.

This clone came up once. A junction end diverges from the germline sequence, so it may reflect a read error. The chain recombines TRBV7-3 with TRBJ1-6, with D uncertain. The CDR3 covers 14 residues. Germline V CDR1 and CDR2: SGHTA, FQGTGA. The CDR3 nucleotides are TGTGCCAGCATCTTAACCGTGGTTAATTCACCCCTCCACTTT. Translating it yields CASILTVVNSPLHF.

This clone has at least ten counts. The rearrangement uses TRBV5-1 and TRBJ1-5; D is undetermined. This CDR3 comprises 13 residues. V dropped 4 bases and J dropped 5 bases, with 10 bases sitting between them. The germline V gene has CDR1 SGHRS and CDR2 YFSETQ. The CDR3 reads CASSPTGDQPQHF. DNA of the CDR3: TGCGCCAGCAGCCCTACCGGTGATCAGCCCCAGCATTTT.

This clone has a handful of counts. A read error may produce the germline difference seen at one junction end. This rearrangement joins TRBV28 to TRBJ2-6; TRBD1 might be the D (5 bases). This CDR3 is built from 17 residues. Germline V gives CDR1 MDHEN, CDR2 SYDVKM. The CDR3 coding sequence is TGTGCCAGCAGTTTATTTACATACGGCTCTGGGGCCAACGCCCTGACTTTC. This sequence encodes CASSLFTYGSGANALTF.

The CDR3 DNA reads as TGTGCCAGCAGTTTCAGAGCGCCTTCCTACAATGAGCAGTTCTTC. Translated: CASSFRAPSYNEQFF. The V and J genes are TRBV27 and TRBJ2-1; D is unresolved. Trimming stripped 3 bases from V and 1 base from J, with 10 bases between. This CDR3 has 15 amino acids. CDR1 is MNHEY, CDR2 SMNVEV, per germline (reference sequence).

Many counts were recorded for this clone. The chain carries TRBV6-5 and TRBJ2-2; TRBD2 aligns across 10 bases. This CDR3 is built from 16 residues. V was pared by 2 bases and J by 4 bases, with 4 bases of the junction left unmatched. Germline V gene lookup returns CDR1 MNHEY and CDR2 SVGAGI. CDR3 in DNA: TGTGCCAGCAGTTACGAACCTAGCGGGAGCACCGGGGAGCTGTTTTTT. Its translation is CASSYEPSGSTGELFF.

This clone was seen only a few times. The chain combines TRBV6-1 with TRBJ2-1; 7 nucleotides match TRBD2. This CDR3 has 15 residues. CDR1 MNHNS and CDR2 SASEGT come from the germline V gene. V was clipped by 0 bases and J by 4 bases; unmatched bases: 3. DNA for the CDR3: TGTGCCAGCAGTGAAGCGGGGGAGGGATACAATGAGCAGTTCTTC. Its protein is CASSEAGEGYNEQFF.

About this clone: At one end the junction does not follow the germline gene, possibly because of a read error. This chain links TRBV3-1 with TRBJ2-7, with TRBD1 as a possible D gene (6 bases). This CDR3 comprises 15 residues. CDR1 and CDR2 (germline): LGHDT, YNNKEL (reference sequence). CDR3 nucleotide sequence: TGTGCCAGCATCCAAGTACGGGCAGGGGAATGCGAGCAGTACTTC. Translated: CASIQVRAGECEQYF.

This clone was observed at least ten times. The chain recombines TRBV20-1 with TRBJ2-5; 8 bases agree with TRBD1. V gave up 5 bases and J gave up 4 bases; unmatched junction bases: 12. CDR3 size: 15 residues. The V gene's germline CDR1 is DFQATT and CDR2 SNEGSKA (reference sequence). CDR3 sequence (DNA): TGCAGTGCTCACCCGCCGGGACAGGCTGGAGAGACCCAGTACTTC. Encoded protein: CSAHPPGQAGETQYF.